One and the same sample provided the 8 T cell receptor beta chains below, sequenced in a study of shared clonotypes between healthy human individuals. Some clones are missing from TCRdb's copy, which holds only in-frame ones; the method was immunoSEQ multiplex PCR. The table has some 95,000 clones, 68% seen once. The source material was memory CD8+ T cells sorted from blood. As for subset: CD45RO+ cells pooled with CCR7-negative TemRA cells. Receptors were obtained from a man between 25 and 39 years old in good health.

This clone was counted between two and nine times. The chain links TRBV9 to TRBJ2-3, with D uncertain. The CDR3 covers 15 residues. CDR1 and CDR2 (germline): SGDLS, YYNGEE. V shed 0 bases and J shed 1 base, with 9 bases lying between them. The CDR3 DNA reads as TGTGCCAGCAGCGTAGAAGGCGGTGGCACAGATACGCAGTATTTT. It translates to CASSVEGGGTDTQYF.

The rearrangement joins TRBV4-3 to TRBJ2-5, with TRBD2 matching over 9 bases. V trimming: 3 bases; J trimming: 4 bases; junction bases outside the gene matches: 6. CDR1 and CDR2 from the germline V gene are LGHNA and YSLEER. This CDR3 is 15 amino acids long. The CDR3 reads CASSQGSGSGETQYF. Written as DNA, the CDR3 is TGCGCCAGCAGCCAGGGTAGCGGGAGTGGAGAGACCCAGTACTTC.

This CDR3 reads CASSYRGNSYNEQFF. CDR3 DNA sequence: TGTGCCAGCAGCTACAGGGGCAACTCCTACAATGAGCAGTTCTTC. V gene TRBV7-2 combines with J gene TRBJ2-1; 7 bases match TRBD1. After removal of 4 bases from V and 0 bases from J, the junction contained 3 bases not matched to a gene. Germline V gene lookup returns CDR1 SGHTA and CDR2 FQGNSA. This CDR3 has 15 amino acids.

This clone was picked up one time. The gene calls are TRBV7-9 and TRBJ2-1, with D unresolved. The V and J ends lost 3 bases and 8 bases respectively, with 8 bases between them. The CDR3 is 12 amino acids. Germline V gives CDR1 SEHNR, CDR2 FQNEAQ (reference sequence). The chain's CDR3 is CASSFPIHEQFF. The CDR3 nucleotides are TGTGCCAGCAGCTTTCCCATACATGAGCAGTTCTTC.

The rearrangement joins TRBV18 to TRBJ1-5, with 7 bases identical to TRBD1. J was trimmed by 2 bases and V by 3 bases; bases with no gene match: 10. The CDR3 is 17 amino acids. In germline, CDR1 is KGHSH, CDR2 LQKENI. The DNA of the CDR3 is TGTGCCAGCTCACCGGTGACAGGGCCGAGCGGCAATCAGCCCCAGCATTTT. Protein product: CASSPVTGPSGNQPQHF.

The gene calls are TRBV29-1 and TRBJ2-1; D is unclear. With 1 base removed from V and 0 bases from J, the gap between germline ends came to 10 bases. Germline CDR1 reads SQVTM; CDR2 reads ANQGSEA. The CDR3 covers 15 residues. DNA for the CDR3: TGCAGCGTTGAAGGGGCTCCTTACTCCTACAATGAGCAGTTCTTC. Translation gives CSVEGAPYSYNEQFF.

The chain is built from TRBV13 and TRBJ2-5, with TRBD2 identical over 12 bases. The germline V gene has CDR1 PRHDT and CDR2 FYEKMQ (reference sequence). V lost 5 bases to trimming and J lost 5 bases; unmatched junction nucleotides: 6. The CDR3 consists of 15 residues. This CDR3 is CASSPRTSGEETQYF. The CDR3 region has the DNA TGTGCCAGCAGCCCGCGGACTAGCGGGGAGGAGACCCAGTACTTC.

The chain uses TRBV7-8 and TRBJ2-7, with a weak D call TRBD2 (6 bases). Per the germline V gene, CDR1 is SGHVS and CDR2 is FQNEAQ. Trimming removed 10 bases at V and 5 bases at J, with 21 bases between. The CDR3 totals 14 residues. The CDR3 nucleotides read TGTGCCACTTCCTTATCGACTAGAATCCACGAGCAGTACTTC. Protein sequence: CATSLSTRIHEQYF.